This is a list of T cell receptor beta chains from one sample in a study of PD-L1 blockade in urothelial cancer. Sequenced by immunoSEQ multiplex PCR; TCRdb stores in-frame clones only, minus some. The table records approximately 51,000 clones, around 88% of them present only once. The sample consisted of PBMCs, taken around atezolizumab (anti-PD-L1) treatment. These receptors were obtained from a man in his sixties with urothelial cancer. Both conserved end residues are part of each CDR3. A D gene is named only where the DNA matches it firmly. The size field is filled for only some rows; it gives once, few, many or a size class.

v_gene	abundance	j_gene	d_gene	CDR3aa	CDR3nt
TRBV30	-	TRBJ2-5	-	CAWDQGETQYF	TGTGCCTGGGACCAGGGAGAGACCCAGTACTTC
TRBV6-6	-	TRBJ1-3	-	CASATYRDSGNTIYF	TGTGCCAGCGCAACGTACAGGGACTCTGGAAACACCATATATTTT
TRBV13	-	TRBJ1-4	TRBD1	CASSLVGTGYEKLFF	TGTGCCAGCAGCTTAGTCGGGACAGGGTATGAAAAACTGTTTTTT
TRBV11-2	few	TRBJ1-1	-	CASSLVTPDIVTEAFF	TGTGCCAGCAGCTTAGTTACACCCGACATAGTGACTGAAGCTTTCTTT
TRBV20-1	-	TRBJ2-1	-	CSATGNEQFF	TGCAGTGCCACAGGAAATGAGCAGTTCTTC
TRBV19	-	TRBJ2-3	-	CASSSNTDTQYF	TGTGCCAGTAGTTCCAACACAGATACGCAGTATTTT
TRBV10-3	once	TRBJ1-5	-	CATGQSNQPQHF	TGTGCCACCGGACAGAGCAATCAGCCCCAGCATTTT
TRBV5-8	-	TRBJ2-3	-	CASSSNRYPDTQYF	TGTGCCAGCAGCTCCAACAGGTATCCAGATACGCAGTATTTT
TRBV29-1	-	TRBJ2-3	TRBD1	CSVYPGTGGSDTQYF	TGCAGCGTTTATCCCGGGACAGGGGGCTCAGATACGCAGTATTTT
TRBV4-1	-	TRBJ2-1	TRBD2	CASSRLGGPGEQFF	TGCGCCAGCAGCCGACTGGGAGGGCCGGGGGAGCAGTTCTTC
TRBV7-9	-	TRBJ2-7	-	CASSIPASSYEQYF	TGTGCCAGCAGCATCCCCGCTAGCTCCTACGAGCAGTACTTC
TRBV12-5	-	TRBJ2-3	TRBD2	CASGSGLAGVSSTDTQYF	TGTGCTAGTGGCTCTGGACTAGCGGGGGTTTCTAGCACAGATACGCAGTATTTT
TRBV5-4	-	TRBJ2-3	TRBD2	CASSLPGLAGITDTQYF	TGTGCCAGCAGCTTGCCGGGACTAGCGGGGATCACAGATACGCAGTATTTT
TRBV4-1	-	TRBJ2-1	TRBD1	CASSQGTGTGELSYNEQFF	TGCGCCAGCAGCCAAGGAACCGGGACAGGAGAGCTCTCCTACAATGAGCAGTTCTTC
TRBV4-1	-	TRBJ1-3	-	CASSLRGDSGNTIYF	TGCGCCAGCAGCCTTCGGGGGGACTCTGGAAACACCATATATTTT
TRBV6-1	-	TRBJ2-5	TRBD2	CASSELGLAGETQYF	TGTGCCAGCAGTGAACTGGGGCTAGCGGGCGAGACCCAGTACTTC
TRBV7-2	-	TRBJ2-3	-	CASSFPPVRTQYF	TGTGCCAGCAGCTTTCCGCCGGTCCGCACGCAGTATTTT
TRBV28	-	TRBJ2-7	TRBD2	CASSLSRTRHYEQYF	TGTGCCAGCAGTTTATCCCGGACTAGACACTACGAGCAGTACTTC
TRBV29-1	-	TRBJ1-4	TRBD1	CSVAGGLGEKLFF	TGCAGCGTGGCAGGGGGCCTGGGGGAAAAACTGTTTTTT
TRBV19	-	TRBJ1-1	-	CASRDEARGGYTEAFF	TGTGCCAGTAGGGACGAGGCTCGCGGCGGGTACACTGAAGCTTTCTTT
TRBV7-2	-	TRBJ1-4	-	CASSLGHSSEKLFF	TGTGCCAGCAGCTTAGGACACTCAAGTGAAAAACTGTTTTTT
TRBV27	few	TRBJ2-4	-	CASSSYTPEKNIQYF	TGTGCCAGCAGTTCCTATACCCCCGAAAAAAACATTCAGTACTTC
TRBV10-2	-	TRBJ1-5	-	CASSDRVSNQPQHF	TGCGCCAGCAGTGACAGGGTGAGCAATCAGCCCCAGCATTTT
TRBV11-2	-	TRBJ2-7	-	CASSLMSGSVYEQYF	TGTGCCAGCAGCTTAATGTCGGGGTCGGTCTACGAGCAGTACTTC
TRBV7-6	-	TRBJ1-1	-	CASSPRYDTTMNTEAFF	TGTGCCAGCAGTCCACGTTATGACACCACCATGAACACTGAAGCTTTCTTT
TRBV6-1	-	TRBJ2-3	-	CAITQGYSTDTQYF	TGTGCCATCACACAGGGTTATAGCACAGATACGCAGTATTTT
TRBV6-6	-	TRBJ1-5	TRBD1	CASSPLDRGGNQPQHF	TGTGCCAGCAGCCCTCTCGACAGGGGGGGCAATCAGCCCCAGCATTTT
TRBV4-1	once	TRBJ2-7	TRBD1	CASSQDPGTGDSREQYF	TGCGCCAGCAGCCAAGATCCCGGGACAGGAGACTCACGAGAGCAGTACTTC
TRBV5-1	few	TRBJ2-7	TRBD2	CASSLGLAGSYEQYF	TGCGCCAGCAGCTTGGGACTAGCGGGTTCCTACGAGCAGTACTTC
TRBV11-3	-	TRBJ2-7	TRBD1	CASSLTGGSYEQYF	TGTGCCAGCAGCCTGACAGGGGGTTCCTACGAGCAGTACTTC
TRBV5-1	-	TRBJ1-2	-	CASSLSAGDYGYTF	TGCGCCAGCAGCTTGAGCGCAGGGGACTATGGCTACACCTTC
TRBV4-2	-	TRBJ1-1	-	CASSQDPGERTEAFF	TGTGCCAGCAGCCAAGATCCCGGGGAACGCACTGAAGCTTTCTTT